The 2 T cell receptor beta chains below were found in one sample sequenced in a study of shared clonotypes between healthy human individuals. Using immunoSEQ multiplex PCR, the repertoire was profiled, and TCRdb retains in-frame clones only, with some absent. The data show 1 million to 1.2 million clones, 77% seen once. The sample consisted of memory CD4+ T cells from PBMCs. This sample's subset: CD45RA-negative fraction. Receptors originate from a man younger than 35 in good health. Some clones in this sample may be carry-over from other donors' samples.

The chain combines TRBV4-3 with TRBJ2-2, with D unclear. Germline lookup yields CDR1 LGHNA and CDR2 YSLEER. Trimming took off 4 bases at V and 5 bases at J, with 17 bases between the two ends. The CDR3 spans 16 residues. CDR3 in DNA: TGCGCCAGCAGCCTTAGGAGTGGGTTGGTAACCGGGGAGCTGTTTTTT. Amino acids: CASSLRSGLVTGELFF.

The rearrangement links TRBV6-1 to TRBJ1-4; D may be TRBD1 (6 bases). Germline-derived CDR1 and CDR2 are MNHNS and SASEGT. The V and J ends lost 0 bases and 5 bases respectively, with 22 bases between them. The length of the CDR3 is 19 residues. CDR3 sequence (DNA): TGTGCCAGCAGTGAAGCCATTGATTACACAGGGCGGATGAATGAAAAACTGTTTTTT. This codes for CASSEAIDYTGRMNEKLFF.